The clone carrying this T cell receptor beta chain was picked up many times. Its matching antigen is unknown. Every TCR beta cDNA library bore unique molecular identifiers. Each CDR3 protein is one row after TCRdb ran MiXCR on the PCR reads. The sample has approximately 260,000 distinct CDR3 sequences, 36% seen once. The data were obtained in a study of post-analysis software for immune sequencing data. Study outcomes and limitations: Patients used roughly five TRBV segments, including TRBV5-6, TRBV5-1 and TRBV20-1, more often than controls.

Germline CDR1 SGHTA, CDR2 FQGNSA. The ends were cut back, 1 base at V and 7 bases at J, with 9 bases in the middle. This CDR3 is 13 amino acids long. The genes are TRBV7-2 and TRBJ2-3; D gene unclear. The sequence was obtained from a girl aged 5-17 years with multiple sclerosis. Sequenced sample: blood. The CDR3 protein is CASSLGGFNTQYF. The CDR3 DNA is TGTGCCAGCAGCTTAGGCGGTTTCAATACGCAGTATTTT.